This T cell receptor beta chain was captured by sequencing in a study of cytomegalovirus exposure and HLA in healthy donors. Study observations and caveats: Versus the roughly 670-donor mean, an Asian-associated ancestry cluster reportedly showed fewer N-insertions in a later analysis.

As for this clone: No antigen is known for it.

The ends were cut back, 3 bases at V and 6 bases at J, with 10 bases in the middle. Germline CDR1 is SGHRS and CDR2 is YFSETQ. The CDR3 has 13 amino acids. The PCR was carried out with 60 Vbeta primers and 13 Jbeta primers. The assay was immunoSEQ multiplex PCR, and TCRdb's table has in-frame clones only and misses some. The repertoire holds over 110,000 clones, about 79% seen once, with 2% to 3% in the top ten. The sequence was obtained from a male donor in good health and CMV-seronegative. The gene calls are TRBV5-1 and TRBJ2-1, with a possible D match to TRBD1 (6 bases). Input material: PBMCs. The CDR3 spells CASSYRVGNEQFF. CDR3 nucleotides: TGCGCCAGCAGCTACAGGGTTGGCAATGAGCAGTTCTTC.